The 13 T cell receptor beta chains listed next were all sequenced from one sample in a study of early T cells in non-severe SARS-CoV-2 infection. TCRdb fed the 5' RACE reads into MiXCR, producing one record per CDR3 protein. The table records tens of thousands of distinct CDR3 sequences, around 4.5% of them present only once. Sequences were derived from whole blood, sampled at baseline. Receptors were obtained from an adult who was a healthcare worker with PCR-confirmed SARS-CoV-2 infection or an uninfected control (not recorded which).

This clonotype was counted at least ten times. DNA of the CDR3: TGTGCCAGCACCAGACAGGGGCCGGACGCTGAAGCTTTCTTT. Protein product: CASTRQGPDAEAFF. The chain employs TRBV6-1 and TRBJ1-1; 8 bases line up with TRBD1. This CDR3 spans 14 amino acids. With V trimmed by 7 bases and J by 6 bases, 10 bases remained unmatched. Germline-derived CDR1 and CDR2 are MNHNS and SASEGT.

The chain has TRBV7-9 and TRBJ2-1, with 7 bases aligning to TRBD2. This CDR3 has 18 residues. With V trimmed by 3 bases and J by 0 bases, 11 bases remained unmatched. Germline V gene data show CDR1 as SEHNR and CDR2 as FQNEAQ (reference sequence). The DNA of the CDR3 is TGTGCCAGCAGCTTGCCTCTAGGTGGCGGGAGCTCCTACAATGAGCAGTTCTTC. This gives the protein CASSLPLGGGSSYNEQFF.

Many counts were recorded for this clonotype. The chain is built from TRBV5-1 and TRBJ2-1; 7 positions agree with TRBD1. This CDR3 spans 13 amino acids. V shed 4 bases, J shed 6 bases, and the junction held 4 bases outside the gene matches. Germline V CDR1 and CDR2: SGHRS, YFSETQ. CDR3 DNA: TGCGCCAGCAGCATGACAGGGTCCAATGAGCAGTTCTTC. It encodes CASSMTGSNEQFF.

This clonotype was seen many times. This chain connects TRBV10-3 to TRBJ2-7; the D gene is possibly TRBD2 (6 bases). The CDR3 has 16 amino acids. Germline V gene lookup returns CDR1 ENHRY and CDR2 SYGVKD. With 0 bases removed from V and 0 bases from J, the gap between germline ends came to 12 bases. CDR3 sequence (DNA): TGTGCCATCAGTGAGTCTAGGGCGGGGTCCTCCTACGAGCAGTACTTC. Amino acid sequence: CAISESRAGSSYEQYF.

There are many counts of this clonotype. The germline gene is not matched at one end of the junction; a read error may be the cause. V gene TRBV6-4 combines with J gene TRBJ2-3, with TRBD2 matching over 12 bases. The CDR3 consists of 13 residues. CDR1 and CDR2 from the germline V gene are MRHNA and SNTAGT. The CDR3 loop is CASSPGLAGPREF. The DNA for the CDR3 is TGTGCCAGCAGCCCGGGACTAGCGGGCCCCAGGGAGTTT.

V and J are TRBV20-1 and TRBJ2-3; D uncertain. CDR1 and CDR2 from the germline V gene are DFQATT and SNEGSKA (reference sequence). Trimming took 0 bases from V and 3 from J, leaving 7 bases between them. This CDR3 contains 13 residues. The CDR3 DNA sequence: TGCAGTGCTAGAGATCGGGTTACAGATACGCAGTATTTT. Amino acids: CSARDRVTDTQYF.

About this clonotype itself: Being one base from a much bigger clone, this may be a read error. The genes are TRBV7-2 and TRBJ2-7; possible D gene TRBD1, 6 bases. Germline values: CDR1 SGHTA, CDR2 FQGNSA. This CDR3 comprises 16 residues. The CDR3 protein is CASSFTLGQGPYELYF. The CDR3 nucleotides are TGTGCCAGCAGCTTTACGCTGGGACAAGGTCCCTACGAGCTGTACTTC.

The sample holds a few counts of this clonotype. The genes are TRBV20-1 and TRBJ2-7; 14 positions agree with TRBD2. The CDR3 spans 13 residues. Germline CDR1 is DFQATT and CDR2 is SNEGSKA (reference sequence). V lost 6 bases and J lost 6; bases outside the gene matches: 4. The CDR3 spells CSAAGTSGSEQYF. CDR3 nucleotides: TGCAGTGCAGCCGGGACTAGCGGGAGCGAGCAGTACTTC.

This clonotype was detected a few times. This chain connects TRBV19 to TRBJ2-2, with 9 bases identical to TRBD2. The V gene's germline CDR1 is LNHDA and CDR2 SQIVND (reference sequence). V lost 2 bases and J lost 7; bases outside the gene matches: 8. CDR3 length: 16 residues. CDR3 DNA: TGTGCCAGTAGTATACGTCTTAGCGGGGGCGTCGGGGAGCTGTTTTTT. Its protein product is CASSIRLSGGVGELFF.

This clonotype was counted at least ten times. V and J are TRBV21-1 and TRBJ1-5; TRBD1 is taken as the D call from the table, unchecked against the DNA. TRBV21-1 is tagged as a pseudogene. The CDR3 runs to 14 residues. CDR3 nucleotide sequence: TGTGCCAGCCGTGGGGCAGGGGAGAATCAGCCCCAGCATTTT. It codes for CASRGAGENQPQHF.

This clonotype was counted many times. This chain uses TRBV12-3 or TRBV12-4 with TRBJ2-4; D is uncertain. Trimming removed 5 bases from V and 0 bases from J, with 11 bases in between. There are 15 residues in the CDR3. CDR3 DNA: TGTGCCAGCAGTGCCCCGGTCCTAGCCAAAAACATTCAGTACTTC. Translated: CASSAPVLAKNIQYF.

This clonotype was counted ten times or more. This rearrangement joins TRBV15 to TRBJ2-3; 7 nucleotides match TRBD1. After removal of 10 bases from V and 0 bases from J, the junction contained 4 bases not matched to a gene. Germline V lookup: CDR1 LNHNV, CDR2 YYDKDF (reference sequence). The CDR3 has 13 amino acids. The DNA of the CDR3 is TGTGCCATCGGGGACAGCAGCACAGATACGCAGTATTTT. Amino acid sequence: CAIGDSSTDTQYF.

Ten or more counts support this clonotype. The rearrangement joins TRBV12-5 to TRBJ2-3; no clear D gene. Trimming removed 8 bases from V and 0 bases from J, with 9 bases in between. The length of the CDR3 is 13 residues. The germline V gene has CDR1 LGHNT and CDR2 FRNRAP. This CDR3 is CASRQTSTDTQYF. The DNA for the CDR3 is TGTGCTAGTAGGCAGACTAGCACAGATACGCAGTATTTT.